A selection of T cell receptor beta chains follows, all from one sample in a study of Graves' ophthalmopathy and Graves' hyperthyroidism. TCRdb redid the calling of the multiplex PCR reads with MiXCR, one entry per CDR3 protein. The sample lists 150,000 or so distinct CDR3 sequences; 39% were seen once. The material sequenced was peripheral blood. The receptors stem from a man aged 30-40 years with Graves' ophthalmopathy. Both conserved end residues are part of each CDR3. A D gene is named only where the DNA matches it firmly. The listing skips clone size in some rows; elsewhere it reads once, few, many or a size class.

.	TRBV12-3/TRBV12-4	.	TRBJ2-2	TGTGCCACTCTGCATCCGAACACCGGGGAGCTGTTTTTT	CATLHPNTGELFF
.	TRBV28	.	TRBJ1-5	TGTGCCAGCAGTCAAAGACCTCAGCCCCAGCATTTT	CASSQRPQPQHF
.	TRBV6-5	TRBD2	TRBJ2-5	TGTGCCAGCAGTTCCGAAAAAGCGGGAGGACAAGAGACCCAGTACTTC	CASSSEKAGGQETQYF
.	TRBV20-1	TRBD1	TRBJ1-3	TGCAGTGCTAGGGGGACAGGGGTGAACGGAAACACCATATATTTT	CSARGTGVNGNTIYF
.	TRBV6-2/TRBV6-3	.	TRBJ1-5	TGTGCCAGCAGTTACTCGCAGGGCAATCAGCCCCAGCATTTT	CASSYSQGNQPQHF
.	TRBV20-1	.	TRBJ1-5	TGCAGTGTGCTCAGGACGGGCAATCAGCCCCAGCATTTT	CSVLRTGNQPQHF
.	TRBV5-1	TRBD1	TRBJ2-7	TGCGCCAGCAGCTTAGCCGGGACAGGGGTCGGCGAGCAGTACTTC	CASSLAGTGVGEQYF
once	TRBV7-8	.	TRBJ1-5	TGTGCCAGCAGCTTAGAGGCCCGGGTAAATCAGCCCCAGCATTTT	CASSLEARVNQPQHF
.	TRBV12-3/TRBV12-4	.	TRBJ2-7	TGTGCCAGCAGCCCCGGGACGGAGCCCTACGAGCAGTACTTC	CASSPGTEPYEQYF
many	TRBV29-1	TRBD2	TRBJ2-7	TGCAGCGTCCGGACTAGCGGGAACTCCTACGAGCAGTACTTC	CSVRTSGNSYEQYF
many	TRBV6-4	.	TRBJ2-7	TGTGCCAGCAGTGACTTGGTCCCCGGTGGAACCTACGAGCAGTACTTC	CASSDLVPGGTYEQYF
.	TRBV12-3/TRBV12-4	.	TRBJ2-2	TGTGCCAGCAGTCGCATTAACACCGGGGAGCTGTTTTTT	CASSRINTGELFF
many	TRBV12-3/TRBV12-4	.	TRBJ2-5	TGTGCCAGCAGTTTAGGGAGCTCGGAGACCCAGTACTTC	CASSLGSSETQYF
once	TRBV2	TRBD1	TRBJ2-7	TGTGCCAGCAGGGAAACAGGGGTAGGCCGCTACGAGCAGTACTTC	CASRETGVGRYEQYF
many	TRBV12-3/TRBV12-4	TRBD2	TRBJ2-5	TGTGCCAGCAGTTTGCAAGCGGGAGTGGGAGAGACCCAGTACTTC	CASSLQAGVGETQYF
few	TRBV6-1	.	TRBJ1-1	TGTGCCAGCAGTGATGTCGGCCAAAACACTGAAGCTTTCTTT	CASSDVGQNTEAFF
many	TRBV28	.	TRBJ2-7	TGTGCCAGCAGTTTAGGCGGGGACTACGAGCAGTACTTC	CASSLGGDYEQYF
few	TRBV28	.	TRBJ1-1	TGTGCCAGTAGTCTCCAGTCCGGACTGAACACTGAAGCTTTCTTT	CASSLQSGLNTEAFF
many	TRBV7-9	.	TRBJ1-5	TGTGCCAGCAGCGGGGCTAGCAATCAGCCCCAGCATTTT	CASSGASNQPQHF
many	TRBV30	TRBD1	TRBJ2-7	TGTGCCTGGAGCGCAACAGGGGCCGCACCGGACGAGCAGTACTTC	CAWSATGAAPDEQYF
many	TRBV7-2	.	TRBJ1-3	TGTGCCAGCAGCTTAGCGCCCGACCCCTCTGGAAACACCATATATTTT	CASSLAPDPSGNTIYF
.	TRBV28	TRBD1	TRBJ2-7	TGTGCCAGCAGTGAAGGGGGGACAGGGCTCTACGAGCAGTACTTC	CASSEGGTGLYEQYF
many	TRBV24-1	TRBD2	TRBJ2-5	TGTGCCACCAGTGATACGGGACTAGCGGGAGGTGGTTTCGGCGAGACCCAGTACTTC	CATSDTGLAGGGFGETQYF
many	TRBV12-3/TRBV12-4	.	TRBJ1-5	TGTGCCACCCAATTTGAGGGGGGAGACTTTGGCAATCAGCCCCAGCATTTT	CATQFEGGDFGNQPQHF
many	TRBV28	.	TRBJ1-5	TGTGCCAGCAGTTTATTTACTCAGCCCCAGCATTTT	CASSLFTQPQHF
many	TRBV7-2	.	TRBJ1-1	TGTGCCAGCAGCTTACCTGGTCGAGGGAAGTACACTGAAGCTTTCTTT	CASSLPGRGKYTEAFF
many	TRBV12-3/TRBV12-4	.	TRBJ1-1	TGTGCCAGCAGTTTCTTGGAAAACACTGAAGCTTTCTTT	CASSFLENTEAFF
.	TRBV28	.	TRBJ1-1	TGTGCCAGCAGCCGACCTCTGGGTGGGGTTATGAACACTGAAGCTTTCTTT	CASSRPLGGVMNTEAFF
.	TRBV25-1	TRBD1	TRBJ1-1	TGTGCCAGCAGGGACCCAGGGGGCACTACTGAAGCTTTCTTT	CASRDPGGTTEAFF
.	TRBV12-3/TRBV12-4	.	TRBJ1-1	TGTGCCAGCAGTATGCTGAGGTGGGTTGAAGCTTTCTTT	CASSMLRWVEAFF
many	TRBV6-5	.	TRBJ2-7	TGTGCCAGCAGGAGGGCGAAGACCTACGAGCAGTACTTC	CASRRAKTYEQYF
.	TRBV28	.	TRBJ2-7	TGTGCCAGCAAGGGGGAGCACTACGAGCAGTACTTC	CASKGEHYEQYF
many	TRBV12-3/TRBV12-4	TRBD2	TRBJ2-7	TGTGCCAGCAGTTTGACTAGCAGCTCCTACGAGCAGTACTTC	CASSLTSSSYEQYF
many	TRBV7-2	.	TRBJ2-7	TGTGCCAGCAGCTTAGGACCGGACTCCTACGAGCAGTACTTC	CASSLGPDSYEQYF
few	TRBV20-1	.	TRBJ1-5	TGCAGTGCTCCTGAGACTTATAGCAATCAGCCCCAGCATTTT	CSAPETYSNQPQHF
many	TRBV12-3/TRBV12-4	TRBD1	TRBJ1-2	TGTGCCAGCAGTCCTAACCTACTGACAGGGGGCTACACCTTC	CASSPNLLTGGYTF
.	TRBV12-3/TRBV12-4	TRBD1	TRBJ1-2	TGTGCCAGCAGTTCCGGGGACAGGGGGCTCCGGGGCTACACCTTC	CASSSGDRGLRGYTF
.	TRBV6-1	TRBD1	TRBJ1-6	TGTGCCAGCATACACTCGGGACAGAAAAATTCACCCCTCCACTTT	CASIHSGQKNSPLHF
many	TRBV30	.	TRBJ1-1	TGTGCCTGGTCGTGGGGGGATGATGAAGCTTTCTTT	CAWSWGDDEAFF
many	TRBV12-3/TRBV12-4	.	TRBJ1-3	TGTGCCAGCCTACAGGGCCTAAGTGGAAACACCATATATTTT	CASLQGLSGNTIYF